Presented here are 14 T cell receptor beta chains from one specimen sequenced in a study of vaccination effects on CD4 cells after COVID-19. Libraries were prepared by immunoSEQ multiplex PCR; TCRdb keeps only in-frame clonotypes and omits some of them. The table lists tens of thousands of clones, around 67% of them singletons. After expansion with viral peptide pools in the ViraFEST assay, antigen-specific CD4+ T cells were sequenced. The culture ran for 10 days, and then CD4+ T cells were isolated. The vaccine recipients had no prior SARS-CoV-2 infection, with negative nucleocapsid antibodies. These receptors are not linked to any known antigen. Sequencing used CD4+ T cells from PBMCs cultured with SARS-CoV-2 spike peptides, obtained before COVID-19 vaccination. These receptors originate from a human donor who received a COVID-19 vaccine.

The chain recombines TRBV19 with TRBJ1-3; D gene uncertain. Germline loops: CDR1 LNHDA, CDR2 SQIVND (reference sequence). The V gene lost 6 bases and the J gene lost 1 base, with 10 bases spanning the gap. There are 14 residues in the CDR3. The CDR3 protein is CASSRTVSGNTIYF. The CDR3 coding sequence is TGTGCCAGTAGCCGGACGGTTTCTGGAAACACCATATATTTT.

The CDR3 DNA reads TGTGCCAGCAGCCAAGATTTGGGGGGTGGGGGCTACACCTTC. It codes for CASSQDLGGGGYTF. This chain joins TRBV3-1 (or the pseudogene TRBV3-2) and TRBJ1-2, with a possible D match to TRBD1 (5 bases). This CDR3 region has 14 residues. Germline V gene sequence: CDR1 LGHDT, CDR2 YNNKEL (reference sequence). Deletions cut 0 bases from V and 8 bases from J, with 13 bases between.

V gene TRBV3-1 (or the pseudogene TRBV3-2) combines with J gene TRBJ1-4; maybe TRBD1 (6 bases). The CDR3 is 16 amino acids. CDR1 LGHDT and CDR2 YNNKEL come from the germline V gene (reference sequence). Between the trimmed V and J ends, which lost 4 bases and 2 bases, there was a span of 14 bases. CDR3 coding DNA: TGTGCCAGCAGCCTGGATTTAGGGGGGACTAATGAAAAACTGTTTTTT. It encodes CASSLDLGGTNEKLFF.

V gene TRBV5-1 combines with J gene TRBJ2-3; the match to TRBD2 covers 8 bases. The CDR3 runs to 16 residues. The V gene's germline CDR1 is SGHRS and CDR2 YFSETQ. V gave up 0 bases and J gave up 2 bases; unmatched junction bases: 5. The CDR3 DNA is TGCGCCAGCAGCTTGGGGTCGGGAGGGTTCACAGATACGCAGTATTTT. It is translated as CASSLGSGGFTDTQYF.

This clone has only a few counts. This sequence joins TRBV18 and TRBJ2-4, with TRBD1 identical over 11 bases. V trimming: 9 bases; J trimming: 9 bases; junction bases outside the gene matches: 7. The CDR3 covers 13 residues. The germline gives CDR1 KGHSH, CDR2 LQKENI. CDR3 bases: TGTGCCAGTGGGACAGGGGGAGTAAGCATTCAGTACTTC. Amino acids: CASGTGGVSIQYF.

The chain carries TRBV7-2 and TRBJ1-1; D remains ambiguous. The V end lost 1 base, the J end lost 5 bases, and 14 bases lay between the germline ends. CDR1 and CDR2 from the germline V gene are SGHTA and FQGNSA. The length of the CDR3 is 15 residues. The CDR3 nucleotides read TGTGCCAGCAGCTTAGGTTGGGGAGGAGGAACTGAAGCTTTCTTT. Its protein is CASSLGWGGGTEAFF.

The chain joins TRBV2 to TRBJ1-6; D is perhaps TRBD1 (5 bases). Germline V gene data show CDR1 as SNHLY and CDR2 as FYNNEI. The CDR3 loop spans 14 amino acids. V was clipped by 7 bases and J by 8 bases, with 15 bases between them. The CDR3 region is CASNSDGGDSPLHF. The CDR3 DNA reads as TGTGCCAGCAACTCCGACGGGGGGGATTCACCCCTCCACTTT.

The rearrangement uses TRBV9 and TRBJ2-3, with 9 bases fitting TRBD2. Germline values: CDR1 SGDLS, CDR2 YYNGEE. V gave up 0 bases and J gave up 4 bases; unmatched junction bases: 6. The CDR3 contains 16 residues. The CDR3 region has the DNA TGTGCCAGCAGCGTAGGCCCTAGCGGGGTGGCAGATACGCAGTATTTT. This gives the protein CASSVGPSGVADTQYF.

The CDR3 bases are TGTGCCAGCAGCACAGGGGGCTCCTACAATGAGCAGTTCTTC. Translation: CASSTGGSYNEQFF. V gene TRBV11-3 combines with J gene TRBJ2-1; 8 positions match TRBD1. CDR1 is SGHNT, CDR2 YENEEA, per germline. Trimming cost V 5 bases and J 0 bases; bases outside gene matches: 0. The CDR3 consists of 14 residues.

J is TRBJ2-1 and V is TRBV30, with 12 bases that match TRBD2. The CDR3 consists of 17 residues. Germline-derived CDR1 and CDR2 are GTSNPN and SVGIG (reference sequence). V shed 0 bases, J shed 5 bases, and the junction held 8 bases outside the gene matches. The CDR3 here is CAWSVGRTSGADNEQFF. In DNA, the CDR3 is TGTGCCTGGAGTGTTGGTAGGACTAGCGGGGCCGACAATGAGCAGTTCTTC.

Regarding this clone: Additional DNA sequences in this sample encode the identical CDR3. The chain has TRBV19 and TRBJ2-1; 13 bases fit TRBD2. Trimming at V came to 4 bases and at J to 3 bases, leaving 0 bases not matched to a gene. Germline lookup yields CDR1 LNHDA and CDR2 SQIVND (reference sequence). CDR3 length: 15 residues. The CDR3, as DNA: TGTGCCAGTAGTAGACTAGCGGGGGGCTACAATGAGCAGTTCTTC. Protein sequence: CASSRLAGGYNEQFF. The variable domain in full, completed from reference TRBV19 and TRBJ2-1, reads DGGITQSPKYLFRKEGQNVTLSCEQNLNHDAMYWYRQDPGQGLRLIYYSQIVNDFQKGDIAEGYSVSREKKESFPLTVTSAQKNPTAFYLCASSRLAGGYNEQFFGPGTRLTVL.

CDR3 nucleotide sequence: TGTGCCAGCAGCTTAGTTGGGGGGACCTCCTACAATGAGCAGTTCTTC. As protein: CASSLVGGTSYNEQFF. The V and J genes are TRBV7-2 and TRBJ2-1; possible D gene TRBD2, 6 bases. Germline lookup yields CDR1 SGHTA and CDR2 FQGNSA. The V end was cut by 1 base, the J end by 0 bases, with 10 bases between. The CDR3 length is 16 residues.

This clone ranks as medium-sized. This sequence joins TRBV3-1 (or the pseudogene TRBV3-2) and TRBJ1-1, with D maybe TRBD1 (6 bases). The CDR3 totals 14 residues. Germline assignment: CDR1 LGHDT and CDR2 YNNKEL (reference sequence). Between the trimmed V and J ends, which lost 3 bases and 2 bases, there was a span of 10 bases. CDR3 DNA: TGTGCCAGCAGCCAGGGGGGGCCTAACACTGAAGCTTTCTTT. Its protein product is CASSQGGPNTEAFF.

The CDR3 is CSADRETQYF. The DNA for the CDR3 is TGCAGTGCGGACAGGGAGACCCAGTACTTC. The chain links TRBV20-1 to TRBJ2-5; 7 nucleotides agree with TRBD1. With 6 bases clipped from V and 5 bases from J, the junction kept 0 bases outside the gene matches. CDR1 and CDR2 (germline): DFQATT, SNEGSKA (reference sequence). The CDR3 sequence is 10 residues long.